Listed below are T cell receptor beta chains from one sample, sequenced in a study of cytomegalovirus exposure and HLA in healthy donors. Repertoires were generated with immunoSEQ multiplex PCR, while TCRdb's copy carries only in-frame clones and drops some. The sample records roughly 180,000 clones, over 80% being singletons. The material sequenced was PBMCs. The receptors come from a girl aged 10-17 years in good health and CMV-seropositive. The CDR3 runs from the conserved cysteine through the conserved F or W. The D gene is left open where the match is weak. Only some rows state a clone size, as once, few, many or a class for expanded clones.

j_call: TRBJ1-1; v_call: TRBV5-1; d_call: -; clone_size: -; cdr3_aa: CASSSPSEDTEAFF; cdr3_nt: TGCGCCAGCAGCTCACCGAGCGAGGACACTGAAGCTTTCTTT
j_call: TRBJ2-7; v_call: TRBV9; d_call: TRBD1; clone_size: few; cdr3_aa: CASSVGTGPYEQYF; cdr3_nt: TGTGCCAGCAGCGTGGGGACAGGACCCTACGAGCAGTACTTC
j_call: TRBJ2-5; v_call: TRBV18; d_call: -; clone_size: -; cdr3_aa: CASSPNTGPRVQETQYF; cdr3_nt: TGTGCCAGCTCACCGAACACTGGTCCCAGGGTGCAAGAGACCCAGTACTTC
j_call: TRBJ2-1; v_call: TRBV27; d_call: -; clone_size: -; cdr3_aa: CASSLGRSNEQFF; cdr3_nt: TGTGCCAGCAGTTTGGGTCGGAGCAATGAGCAGTTCTTC
j_call: TRBJ1-2; v_call: TRBV5-6; d_call: -; clone_size: few; cdr3_aa: CASSLADYGYTF; cdr3_nt: TGTGCCAGCAGCTTGGCCGACTATGGCTACACCTTC
j_call: TRBJ1-1; v_call: TRBV6-6; d_call: -; clone_size: -; cdr3_aa: CASSSVGAEAFF; cdr3_nt: TGTGCCAGCAGTTCGGTCGGGGCTGAAGCTTTCTTT
j_call: TRBJ2-7; v_call: TRBV11-1; d_call: TRBD1; clone_size: -; cdr3_aa: CASSARGYEQYF; cdr3_nt: TGTGCCAGCAGCGCCAGGGGGTACGAGCAGTACTTC
j_call: TRBJ1-1; v_call: TRBV27; d_call: -; clone_size: -; cdr3_aa: CASSLKGGNTEAFF; cdr3_nt: TGTGCCAGCAGTTTAAAAGGGGGGAACACTGAAGCTTTCTTT
j_call: TRBJ2-7; v_call: TRBV5-1; d_call: -; clone_size: few; cdr3_aa: CASSLNSIEQYF; cdr3_nt: TGCGCCAGCAGCTTGAATAGTATCGAGCAGTACTTC
j_call: TRBJ2-6; v_call: TRBV18; d_call: TRBD1; clone_size: -; cdr3_aa: CASSPSTGLATGANVLTF; cdr3_nt: TGTGCCAGCTCACCATCGACAGGGCTTGCTACCGGGGCCAACGTCCTGACTTTC
j_call: TRBJ2-3; v_call: TRBV7-9; d_call: -; clone_size: -; cdr3_aa: CASSPTGRTDTQYF; cdr3_nt: TGTGCCAGCAGCCCTACGGGGAGGACAGATACGCAGTATTTT
j_call: TRBJ2-3; v_call: TRBV4-1; d_call: -; clone_size: few; cdr3_aa: CASSQLSRGTSTDTQYF; cdr3_nt: TGCGCCAGCAGCCAATTATCCAGGGGAACTAGCACAGATACGCAGTATTTT
j_call: TRBJ1-2; v_call: TRBV27; d_call: -; clone_size: -; cdr3_aa: CASRQIGTSYLYGYTF; cdr3_nt: TGTGCCAGCAGACAAATAGGGACATCGTATCTCTATGGCTACACCTTC
j_call: TRBJ2-5; v_call: TRBV5-4; d_call: TRBD2; clone_size: -; cdr3_aa: CASSWVLAGVKTQYF; cdr3_nt: TGTGCCAGCAGCTGGGTATTAGCGGGAGTTAAGACCCAGTACTTC
j_call: TRBJ1-2; v_call: TRBV19; d_call: -; clone_size: -; cdr3_aa: CASTDIQGQGYGYTF; cdr3_nt: TGTGCCAGTACGGACATTCAGGGGCAAGGCTATGGCTACACCTTC
j_call: TRBJ2-7; v_call: TRBV27; d_call: TRBD1; clone_size: -; cdr3_aa: CASTPGQGIYEQYF; cdr3_nt: TGTGCCAGCACCCCGGGACAGGGGATCTACGAGCAGTACTTC
j_call: TRBJ2-7; v_call: TRBV19; d_call: TRBD1; clone_size: -; cdr3_aa: CASSTSGQVPYEQYF; cdr3_nt: TGTGCCAGTAGTACGTCGGGACAGGTCCCCTACGAGCAGTACTTC
j_call: TRBJ2-7; v_call: TRBV4-2; d_call: -; clone_size: -; cdr3_aa: CASSPTRAGNYEQYF; cdr3_nt: TGTGCCAGCAGCCCGACTCGGGCGGGCAACTACGAGCAGTACTTC
j_call: TRBJ2-7; v_call: TRBV6-5; d_call: -; clone_size: -; cdr3_aa: CASSYGPYEQYF; cdr3_nt: TGTGCCAGCAGTTACGGGCCCTACGAGCAGTACTTC
j_call: TRBJ1-1; v_call: TRBV2; d_call: -; clone_size: -; cdr3_aa: CASSEARSQAFF; cdr3_nt: TGTGCCAGCAGTGAAGCGCGGTCGCAAGCTTTCTTT
j_call: TRBJ2-3; v_call: TRBV29-1; d_call: TRBD1; clone_size: -; cdr3_aa: CSGETTSGQSTDTQYF; cdr3_nt: TGCAGCGGGGAGACCACTTCGGGACAGAGCACAGATACGCAGTATTTT
j_call: TRBJ2-1; v_call: TRBV10-3; d_call: TRBD2; clone_size: -; cdr3_aa: CAISEGTSGGYNEQFF; cdr3_nt: TGTGCCATCAGTGAGGGGACTAGCGGGGGTTACAATGAGCAGTTCTTC
j_call: TRBJ2-5; v_call: TRBV10-2; d_call: TRBD2; clone_size: -; cdr3_aa: CASSEPGGPGETQYF; cdr3_nt: TGCGCCAGCAGTGAACCGGGAGGGCCAGGAGAGACCCAGTACTTC
j_call: TRBJ2-7; v_call: TRBV9; d_call: -; clone_size: -; cdr3_aa: CASSVGAGSYEQYF; cdr3_nt: TGTGCCAGCAGCGTTGGGGCAGGATCCTACGAGCAGTACTTC
j_call: TRBJ2-7; v_call: TRBV27; d_call: -; clone_size: -; cdr3_aa: CASSFRGMGYEQYF; cdr3_nt: TGTGCCAGCAGTTTCCGGGGGATGGGCTACGAGCAGTACTTC
j_call: TRBJ1-1; v_call: TRBV6-4; d_call: -; clone_size: -; cdr3_aa: CASRDTARGNTEAFF; cdr3_nt: TGTGCCAGCAGGGACACGGCAAGGGGAAACACTGAAGCTTTCTTT
j_call: TRBJ2-7; v_call: TRBV27; d_call: TRBD1; clone_size: -; cdr3_aa: CASSRTGGHSYEQYF; cdr3_nt: TGTGCCAGCAGCCGAACAGGGGGCCACTCCTACGAGCAGTACTTC
j_call: TRBJ1-1; v_call: TRBV28; d_call: -; clone_size: -; cdr3_aa: CASSPVGREAFF; cdr3_nt: TGTGCCAGCAGCCCTGTCGGCAGGGAAGCTTTCTTT
j_call: TRBJ2-5; v_call: TRBV4-1; d_call: TRBD2; clone_size: -; cdr3_aa: CASSQDPVASGSMETQYF; cdr3_nt: TGCGCCAGCAGCCAAGATCCGGTTGCTAGCGGGAGCATGGAGACCCAGTACTTC
j_call: TRBJ1-1; v_call: TRBV6-5; d_call: -; clone_size: -; cdr3_aa: CASSYDLSKAFF; cdr3_nt: TGTGCCAGCAGTTACGACTTGAGTAAAGCTTTCTTT
j_call: TRBJ2-1; v_call: TRBV7-9; d_call: -; clone_size: -; cdr3_aa: CASSEIGGNNEQFF; cdr3_nt: TGTGCCAGCAGCGAAATAGGAGGGAACAATGAGCAGTTCTTC
j_call: TRBJ2-1; v_call: TRBV6-4; d_call: TRBD2; clone_size: -; cdr3_aa: CASSDRRLADYNEQFF; cdr3_nt: TGTGCCAGCAGTGACCGCCGACTAGCGGACTACAATGAGCAGTTCTTC
j_call: TRBJ1-1; v_call: TRBV11-2; d_call: TRBD1; clone_size: -; cdr3_aa: CASSVGQGMNTEAFF; cdr3_nt: TGTGCCAGCAGCGTGGGACAGGGCATGAACACTGAAGCTTTCTTT
j_call: TRBJ2-7; v_call: TRBV30; d_call: -; clone_size: -; cdr3_aa: CAWSLRYEQYF; cdr3_nt: TGTGCCTGGAGCCTAAGATACGAGCAGTACTTC
j_call: TRBJ2-6; v_call: TRBV27; d_call: -; clone_size: -; cdr3_aa: CASSLKTASGANVLTF; cdr3_nt: TGTGCCAGCAGTTTAAAGACAGCCTCTGGGGCCAACGTCCTGACTTTC
j_call: TRBJ2-7; v_call: TRBV10-3; d_call: TRBD1; clone_size: -; cdr3_aa: CAISDPPGQFYSYEQYF; cdr3_nt: TGTGCCATCAGTGACCCACCGGGACAGTTTTATAGCTACGAGCAGTACTTC
j_call: TRBJ2-3; v_call: TRBV5-1; d_call: TRBD2; clone_size: -; cdr3_aa: CASRSGTSTDTQYF; cdr3_nt: TGCGCCAGCCGTAGCGGGACTAGCACAGATACGCAGTATTTT
j_call: TRBJ1-1; v_call: TRBV18; d_call: -; clone_size: -; cdr3_aa: CASSLPRDRNTEAFF; cdr3_nt: TGTGCCAGCTCACTCCCCCGAGACAGGAACACTGAAGCTTTCTTT
j_call: TRBJ1-4; v_call: TRBV7-9; d_call: -; clone_size: -; cdr3_aa: CASSLSELINEKLFF; cdr3_nt: TGTGCCAGCAGCTTATCGGAGTTAATTAATGAAAAACTGTTTTTT
j_call: TRBJ1-5; v_call: TRBV9; d_call: -; clone_size: -; cdr3_aa: CASSVGGGNQPQHF; cdr3_nt: TGTGCCAGCAGCGTAGGCGGGGGCAATCAGCCCCAGCATTTT
j_call: TRBJ1-3; v_call: TRBV5-4; d_call: -; clone_size: once; cdr3_aa: CASSLGLSSGNTIYF; cdr3_nt: TGTGCCAGCAGCTTGGGTCTCAGCTCTGGAAACACCATATATTTT
j_call: TRBJ1-2; v_call: TRBV16; d_call: TRBD1; clone_size: -; cdr3_aa: CASSQGDRGVLNYGYTF; cdr3_nt: TGTGCCAGCAGCCAAGGGGACAGGGGAGTCCTTAACTATGGCTACACCTTC
j_call: TRBJ1-4; v_call: TRBV6-1; d_call: TRBD1; clone_size: few; cdr3_aa: CASSRTGFEEKLFF; cdr3_nt: TGTGCCAGCAGTAGGACAGGGTTTGAAGAAAAACTGTTTTTT
j_call: TRBJ2-5; v_call: TRBV9; d_call: TRBD1; clone_size: -; cdr3_aa: CASSVGQGAVGGTQYF; cdr3_nt: TGTGCCAGCAGCGTAGGACAGGGGGCCGTTGGGGGGACCCAGTACTTC
j_call: TRBJ2-5; v_call: TRBV6-5; d_call: TRBD1; clone_size: -; cdr3_aa: CASSYSGRGETQYF; cdr3_nt: TGTGCCAGCAGTTACTCGGGCAGGGGGGAGACCCAGTACTTC
j_call: TRBJ2-7; v_call: TRBV6-1; d_call: -; clone_size: -; cdr3_aa: CASSEKVQDSSYEQYF; cdr3_nt: TGTGCCAGCAGTGAAAAGGTGCAGGACAGTTCCTACGAGCAGTACTTC
j_call: TRBJ2-1; v_call: TRBV11-2; d_call: TRBD2; clone_size: -; cdr3_aa: CASIGLAREQFF; cdr3_nt: TGTGCCAGCATCGGACTAGCGAGGGAGCAGTTCTTC
j_call: TRBJ2-1; v_call: TRBV9; d_call: TRBD2; clone_size: -; cdr3_aa: CATKLAGVYNEQFF; cdr3_nt: TGTGCCACCAAACTAGCGGGAGTCTACAATGAGCAGTTCTTC
j_call: TRBJ2-2; v_call: TRBV7-9; d_call: -; clone_size: -; cdr3_aa: CASSFEQGNTGELFF; cdr3_nt: TGTGCCAGCAGCTTTGAGCAGGGCAACACCGGGGAGCTGTTTTTT
j_call: TRBJ2-1; v_call: TRBV10-3; d_call: TRBD2; clone_size: -; cdr3_aa: CAISESWTSGARNEQFF; cdr3_nt: TGTGCCATCAGTGAGTCATGGACTAGCGGGGCTCGGAATGAGCAGTTCTTC
j_call: TRBJ2-1; v_call: TRBV5-4; d_call: -; clone_size: -; cdr3_aa: CASSSKEYNEQFF; cdr3_nt: TGTGCCAGCAGCTCGAAGGAGTACAATGAGCAGTTCTTC
j_call: TRBJ1-1; v_call: TRBV27; d_call: -; clone_size: -; cdr3_aa: CASSLFGGNTEAFF; cdr3_nt: TGTGCCAGCAGTTTATTCGGGGGGAACACTGAAGCTTTCTTT
j_call: TRBJ1-1; v_call: TRBV18; d_call: -; clone_size: -; cdr3_aa: CASSLTFPREKNTEAFF; cdr3_nt: TGTGCCAGCTCACTGACCTTCCCGAGGGAAAAAAACACTGAAGCTTTCTTT
j_call: TRBJ2-5; v_call: TRBV29-1; d_call: -; clone_size: -; cdr3_aa: CSAPGSRVETQYF; cdr3_nt: TGCAGCGCCCCTGGGAGCCGCGTAGAGACCCAGTACTTC
j_call: TRBJ2-7; v_call: TRBV7-2; d_call: TRBD1; clone_size: -; cdr3_aa: CASSLVQGALNYEQYF; cdr3_nt: TGTGCCAGCAGCTTAGTACAGGGGGCGCTGAACTACGAGCAGTACTTC
j_call: TRBJ1-1; v_call: TRBV19; d_call: -; clone_size: -; cdr3_aa: CASLTGNTEAFF; cdr3_nt: TGTGCCAGTCTTACAGGGAACACTGAAGCTTTCTTT
j_call: TRBJ2-1; v_call: TRBV18; d_call: TRBD2; clone_size: -; cdr3_aa: CASSPPGSGRSDEQFF; cdr3_nt: TGTGCCAGCTCACCACCCGGGAGCGGGAGGTCCGATGAGCAGTTCTTC
j_call: TRBJ2-1; v_call: TRBV5-1; d_call: -; clone_size: -; cdr3_aa: CASSISGPYNEQFF; cdr3_nt: TGCGCCAGCAGCATATCTGGGCCGTACAATGAGCAGTTCTTC